What follows are 10 T cell receptor beta chains derived from one specimen sequenced in a study of blood T cell repertoires in COVID-19. This table comes from immunoSEQ multiplex PCR, and its TCRdb copy is limited to in-frame clones, with some not included. In the table there are about 100,000 clones, over 60% of which are singletons. The sequenced material came from peripheral blood. Receptors were obtained from a man between 65 and 80 years old with acute or convalescent COVID-19.

The chain links TRBV5-1 to TRBJ1-1, with unresolved D. This CDR3 comprises 14 residues. CDR1 is SGHRS, CDR2 YFSETQ, per germline. V lost 2 bases to trimming and J lost 3 bases, with 11 bases between them. Written as DNA, the CDR3 is TGCGCCAGCAGCTTTAATTCTCCCGACACTGAAGCTTTCTTT. It is translated as CASSFNSPDTEAFF.

The chain recombines TRBV29-1 with TRBJ1-2, with D unresolved. The CDR3 is 14 amino acids. Trimming stripped 0 bases from V and 2 bases from J, with 10 bases between. Germline CDR1 is SQVTM and CDR2 is ANQGSEA. Here the CDR3 reads CSVEDRGVNYGYTF. The DNA of the CDR3 is TGCAGCGTTGAAGATAGAGGCGTCAACTATGGCTACACCTTC. Based on the CDR3 plus reference TRBV29-1 and TRBJ1-2, the full variable domain is SAVISQKPSRDICQRGTSLTIQCQVDSQVTMMFWYRQQPGQSLTLIATANQGSEATYESGFVIDKFPISRPNLTFSTLTVSNMSPEDSSIYLCSVEDRGVNYGYTFGSGTRLTVV.

This clone was picked up a small number of times. The J gene is TRBJ2-5, the V gene TRBV6-6; possibly TRBD1 for D (5 bases). The length of the CDR3 is 16 residues. The V and J ends lost 1 base and 0 bases respectively, with 12 bases between them. Germline CDR1 and CDR2: MNHNY and SVGAGI (reference sequence). CDR3 in amino acids: CASSYYGRVNQETQYF. The DNA of the CDR3 is TGTGCCAGCAGTTACTATGGCAGGGTTAACCAAGAGACCCAGTACTTC.

The V call is TRBV19, the J call TRBJ2-7; the D is unclear. Germline V gives CDR1 LNHDA, CDR2 SQIVND (reference sequence). CDR3 length: 13 amino acids. Trimming cost V 5 bases and J 1 base, with 9 bases left between them. The CDR3 protein is CASSRTHSYEQYF. For the CDR3, the DNA is TGTGCCAGTAGTCGAACACATTCCTACGAGCAGTACTTC.

The chain couples TRBV5-5 to TRBJ1-5; D may be TRBD1 (5 bases). Germline V gene lookup returns CDR1 SGHKS and CDR2 YYEKEE (reference sequence). V lost 1 base and J 10 bases, leaving 15 bases between the germline ends. CDR3 length: 14 amino acids. This CDR3 is CASSLRQGIQPQHF. For the CDR3, the DNA is TGTGCCAGCAGCTTGAGGCAGGGAATACAACCCCAGCATTTT.

This clone has only one observation. As DNA, the CDR3 is TGTGCCAGCAGCTTAGGACTCCAGGGGCGGCAGCCCCAGCATTTT. Encoded protein: CASSLGLQGRQPQHF. The chain uses TRBV7-2 and TRBJ1-5; tentatively, D is TRBD1 (6 bases). V was shortened by 1 base and J by 7 bases, with 14 bases between the two germline ends. This CDR3 is 15 amino acids long. The V gene's germline CDR1 is SGHTA and CDR2 FQGNSA. The entire variable domain, with the rest obtained from reference TRBV7-2 and TRBJ1-5, is as follows: GAGVSQSPSNKVTEKGKDVELRCDPISGHTALYWYRQSLGQGLEFLIYFQGNSAPDKSGLPSDRFSAERTGGSVSTLTIQRTQQEDSAVYLCASSLGLQGRQPQHFGDGTRLSIL.

This sequence joins TRBV7-2 and TRBJ2-2; no firm D call. V was pared by 4 bases and J by 6 bases, with 9 bases between. Germline V gives CDR1 SGHTA, CDR2 FQGNSA. CDR3 length: 13 amino acids. The CDR3 here is CASSSSPAGELFF. CDR3 coding DNA: TGTGCCAGCAGCTCAAGCCCTGCCGGGGAGCTGTTTTTT.

The chain has TRBV13 and TRBJ2-3; TRBD2 might be the D (6 bases). Trimming removed 5 bases from V and 2 bases from J, with 17 bases in between. CDR1 is PRHDT and CDR2 is FYEKMQ in the germline V gene (reference sequence). CDR3 length: 16 amino acids. CDR3 sequence reads: CASSDRLGWDTDTQYF. In DNA form, the CDR3 reads TGTGCCAGCAGCGACCGACTAGGCTGGGACACAGATACGCAGTATTTT. Drawing the rest from reference TRBV13 and TRBJ2-3, the complete variable domain is AAGVIQSPRHLIKEKRETATLKCYPIPRHDTVYWYQQGPGQDPQFLISFYEKMQSDKGSIPDRFSAQQFSDYHSELNMSSLELGDSALYFCASSDRLGWDTDTQYFGPGTRLTVL.

The gene calls are TRBV5-1 and TRBJ2-5; 9 nucleotides agree with TRBD2. The V and J ends lost 4 bases and 2 bases, in that order; junction bases with no gene match: 3. CDR1 SGHRS and CDR2 YFSETQ come from the germline V gene. The CDR3 contains 14 residues. CDR3 in DNA: TGCGCCAGCAGCCCAGCGGGGGGTCAAGAGACCCAGTACTTC. Its translation: CASSPAGGQETQYF. The complete variable domain, with remaining parts taken from reference TRBV5-1 and TRBJ2-5, reads KAGVTQTPRYLIKTRGQQVTLSCSPISGHRSVSWYQQTPGQGLQFLFEYFSETQRNKGNFPGRFSGRQFSNSRSEMNVSTLELGDSALYLCASSPAGGQETQYFGPGTRLLVL.

The chain joins TRBV18 to TRBJ2-3; 13 bases match TRBD2. The V gene end was trimmed by 1 base and the J gene end by 5 bases; junction bases not matched to a gene: 9. Germline CDR1 reads KGHSH; CDR2 reads LQKENI. CDR3 length equals 18 residues. The CDR3: CASSPQDGLAGEIDTQYF. CDR3 DNA: TGTGCCAGCTCACCACAAGACGGACTAGCGGGGGAAATAGATACGCAGTATTTT.